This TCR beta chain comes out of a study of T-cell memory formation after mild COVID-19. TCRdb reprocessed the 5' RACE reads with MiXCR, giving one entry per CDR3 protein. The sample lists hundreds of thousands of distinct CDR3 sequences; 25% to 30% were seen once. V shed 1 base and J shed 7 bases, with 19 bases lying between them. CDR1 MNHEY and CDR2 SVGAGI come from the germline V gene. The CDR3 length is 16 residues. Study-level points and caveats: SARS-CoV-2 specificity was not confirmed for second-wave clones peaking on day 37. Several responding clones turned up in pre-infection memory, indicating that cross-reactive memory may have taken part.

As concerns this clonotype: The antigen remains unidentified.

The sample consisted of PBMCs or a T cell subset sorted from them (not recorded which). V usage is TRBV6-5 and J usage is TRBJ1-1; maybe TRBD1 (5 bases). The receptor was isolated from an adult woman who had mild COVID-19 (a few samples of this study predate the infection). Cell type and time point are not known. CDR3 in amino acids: CASSYWTTGVRDEAFF. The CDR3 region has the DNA TGTGCCAGCAGTTACTGGACGACGGGGGTGAGAGATGAAGCTTTCTTT.